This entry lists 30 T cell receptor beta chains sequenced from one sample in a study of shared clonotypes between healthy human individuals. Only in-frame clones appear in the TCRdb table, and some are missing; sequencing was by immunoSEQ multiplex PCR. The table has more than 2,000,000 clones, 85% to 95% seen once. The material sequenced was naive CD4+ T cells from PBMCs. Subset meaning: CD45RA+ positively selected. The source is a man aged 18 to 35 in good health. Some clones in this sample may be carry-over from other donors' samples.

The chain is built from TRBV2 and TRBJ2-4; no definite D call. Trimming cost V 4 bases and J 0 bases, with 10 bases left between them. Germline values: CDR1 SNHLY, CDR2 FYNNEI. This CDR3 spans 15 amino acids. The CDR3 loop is CASSVRVLAKNIQYF. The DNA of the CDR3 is TGTGCCAGCAGTGTAAGGGTTTTAGCCAAAAACATTCAGTACTTC.

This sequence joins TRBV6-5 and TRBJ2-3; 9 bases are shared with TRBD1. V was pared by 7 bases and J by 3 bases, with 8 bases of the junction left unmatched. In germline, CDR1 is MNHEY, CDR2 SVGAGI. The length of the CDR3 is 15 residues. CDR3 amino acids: CASTQRQGGTDTQYF. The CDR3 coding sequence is TGTGCCAGCACCCAACGACAGGGGGGTACAGATACGCAGTATTTT.

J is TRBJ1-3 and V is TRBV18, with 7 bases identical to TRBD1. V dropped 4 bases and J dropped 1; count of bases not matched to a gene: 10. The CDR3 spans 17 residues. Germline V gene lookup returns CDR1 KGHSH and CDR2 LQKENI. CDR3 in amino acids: CASSLQAKTGSGNTIYF. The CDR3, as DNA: TGTGCCAGCTCACTACAGGCGAAGACAGGGTCTGGAAACACCATATATTTT.

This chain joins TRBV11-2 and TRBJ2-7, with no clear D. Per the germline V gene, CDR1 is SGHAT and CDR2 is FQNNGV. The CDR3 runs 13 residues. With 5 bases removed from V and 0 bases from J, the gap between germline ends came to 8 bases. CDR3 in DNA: TGTGCCAGCAGCCCCGTGAGCTCCTACGAGCAGTACTTC. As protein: CASSPVSSYEQYF.

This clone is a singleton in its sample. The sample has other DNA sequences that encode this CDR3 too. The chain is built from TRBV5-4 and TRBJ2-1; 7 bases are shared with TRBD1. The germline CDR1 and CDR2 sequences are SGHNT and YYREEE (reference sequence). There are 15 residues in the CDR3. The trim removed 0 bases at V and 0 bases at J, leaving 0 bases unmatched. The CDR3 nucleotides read TGTGCCAGCAGCTTGGGACAGGGCTCCTACAATGAGCAGTTCTTC. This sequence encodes CASSLGQGSYNEQFF.

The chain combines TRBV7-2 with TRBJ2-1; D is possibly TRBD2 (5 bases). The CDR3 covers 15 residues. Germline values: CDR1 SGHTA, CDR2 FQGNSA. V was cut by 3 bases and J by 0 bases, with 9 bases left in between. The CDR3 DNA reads TGTGCCAGCAGCTTGGGAGAGGGCTCCTACAATGAGCAGTTCTTC. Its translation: CASSLGEGSYNEQFF. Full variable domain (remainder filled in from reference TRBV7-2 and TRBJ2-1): GAGVSQSPSNKVTEKGKDVELRCDPISGHTALYWYRQSLGQGLEFLIYFQGNSAPDKSGLPSDRFSAERTGGSVSTLTIQRTQQEDSAVYLCASSLGEGSYNEQFFGPGTRLTVL.

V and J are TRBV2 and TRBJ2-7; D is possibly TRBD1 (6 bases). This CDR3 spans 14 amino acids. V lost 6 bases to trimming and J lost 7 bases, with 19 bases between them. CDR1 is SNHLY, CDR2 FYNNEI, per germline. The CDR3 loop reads CASRKGQALGEQYF. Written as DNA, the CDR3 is TGTGCCAGCAGGAAGGGACAAGCCCTGGGGGAGCAGTACTTC.

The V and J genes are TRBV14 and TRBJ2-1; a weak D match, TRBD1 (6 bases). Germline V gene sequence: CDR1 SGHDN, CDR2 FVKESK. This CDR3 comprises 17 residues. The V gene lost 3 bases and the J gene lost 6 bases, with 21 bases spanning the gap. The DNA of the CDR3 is TGTGCCAGCAGCCAGTACTCAGGGGCTAGAGGCCTCAATGAGCAGTTCTTC. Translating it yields CASSQYSGARGLNEQFF.

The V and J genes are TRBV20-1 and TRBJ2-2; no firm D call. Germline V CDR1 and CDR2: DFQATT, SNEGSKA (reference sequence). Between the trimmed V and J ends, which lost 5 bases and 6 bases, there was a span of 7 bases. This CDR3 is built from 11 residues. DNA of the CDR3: TGCAGTGCTTACCGCTCCGGGGAGCTGTTTTTT. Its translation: CSAYRSGELFF.

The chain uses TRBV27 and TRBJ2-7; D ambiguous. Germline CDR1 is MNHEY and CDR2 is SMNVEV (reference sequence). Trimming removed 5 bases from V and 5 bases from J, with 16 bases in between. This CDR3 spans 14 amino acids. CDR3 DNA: TGTGCCAGCAGTCCCGTCGCCCCTCCCCACGAGCAGTACTTC. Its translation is CASSPVAPPHEQYF.

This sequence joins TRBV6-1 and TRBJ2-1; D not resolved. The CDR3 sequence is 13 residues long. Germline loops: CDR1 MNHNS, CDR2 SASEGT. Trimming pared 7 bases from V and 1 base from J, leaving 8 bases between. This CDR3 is CASNPGSYNEQFF. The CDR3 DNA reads TGTGCCAGCAATCCCGGGTCCTACAATGAGCAGTTCTTC.

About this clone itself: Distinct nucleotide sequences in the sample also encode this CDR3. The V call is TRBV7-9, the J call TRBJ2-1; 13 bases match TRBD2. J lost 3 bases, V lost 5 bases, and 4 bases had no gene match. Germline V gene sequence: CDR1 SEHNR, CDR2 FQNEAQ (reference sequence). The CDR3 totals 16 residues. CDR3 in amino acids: CASSPRTSGSYNEQFF. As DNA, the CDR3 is TGTGCCAGCAGCCCTAGGACTAGCGGGAGCTACAATGAGCAGTTCTTC. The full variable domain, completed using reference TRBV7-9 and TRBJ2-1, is DTGVSQNPRHKITKRGQNVTFRCDPISEHNRLYWYRQTLGQGPEFLTYFQNEAQLEKSRLLSDRFSAERPKGSFSTLEIQRTEQGDSAMYLCASSPRTSGSYNEQFFGPGTRLTVL.

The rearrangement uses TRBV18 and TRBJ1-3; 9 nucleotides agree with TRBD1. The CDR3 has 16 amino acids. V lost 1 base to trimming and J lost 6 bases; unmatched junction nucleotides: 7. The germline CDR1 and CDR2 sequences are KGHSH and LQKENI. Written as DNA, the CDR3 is TGTGCCAGCTCACCACTGGGACAGGGTGGCGTAAACACCATATATTTT. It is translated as CASSPLGQGGVNTIYF.

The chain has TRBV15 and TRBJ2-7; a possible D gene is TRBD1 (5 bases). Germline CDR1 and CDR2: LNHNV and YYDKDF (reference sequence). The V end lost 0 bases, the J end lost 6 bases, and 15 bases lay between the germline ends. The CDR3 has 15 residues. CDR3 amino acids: CATSRDSRGRPEQYF. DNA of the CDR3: TGTGCCACCAGCAGAGATTCTAGGGGCCGCCCCGAGCAGTACTTC.

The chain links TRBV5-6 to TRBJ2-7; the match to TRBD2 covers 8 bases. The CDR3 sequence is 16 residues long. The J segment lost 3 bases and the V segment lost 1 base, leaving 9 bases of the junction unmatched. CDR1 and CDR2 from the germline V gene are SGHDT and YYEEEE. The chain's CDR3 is CASSLPTSGVNYEQYF. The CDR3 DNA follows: TGTGCCAGCAGCTTGCCCACTAGCGGAGTAAACTACGAGCAGTACTTC.

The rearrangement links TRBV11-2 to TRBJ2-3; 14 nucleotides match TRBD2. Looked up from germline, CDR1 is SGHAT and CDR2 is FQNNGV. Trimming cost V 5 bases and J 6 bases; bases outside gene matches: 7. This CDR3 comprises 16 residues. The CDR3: CASSLGLAGVGDTQYF. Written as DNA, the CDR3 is TGTGCCAGCAGCCTGGGACTAGCGGGAGTAGGGGATACGCAGTATTTT.

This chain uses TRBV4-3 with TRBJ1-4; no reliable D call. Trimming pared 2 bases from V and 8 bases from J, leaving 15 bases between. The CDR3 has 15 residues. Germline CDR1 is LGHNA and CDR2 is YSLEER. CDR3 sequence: CASSQRGGLGEKLFF. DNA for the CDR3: TGCGCCAGCAGCCAACGAGGCGGATTAGGGGAAAAACTGTTTTTT.

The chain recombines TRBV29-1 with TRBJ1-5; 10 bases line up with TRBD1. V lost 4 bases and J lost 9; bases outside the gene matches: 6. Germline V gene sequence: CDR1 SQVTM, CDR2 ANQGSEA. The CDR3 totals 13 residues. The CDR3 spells CSVGGQGGSPQHF. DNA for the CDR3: TGCAGCGTTGGAGGACAGGGGGGTTCGCCCCAGCATTTT.

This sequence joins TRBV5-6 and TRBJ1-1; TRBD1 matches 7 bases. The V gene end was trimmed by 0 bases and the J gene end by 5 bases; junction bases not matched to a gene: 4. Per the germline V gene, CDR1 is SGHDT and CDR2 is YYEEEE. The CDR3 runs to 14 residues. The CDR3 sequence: CASSLDGRGTEAFF. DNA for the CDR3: TGTGCCAGCAGCTTGGATGGCAGGGGGACTGAAGCTTTCTTT.

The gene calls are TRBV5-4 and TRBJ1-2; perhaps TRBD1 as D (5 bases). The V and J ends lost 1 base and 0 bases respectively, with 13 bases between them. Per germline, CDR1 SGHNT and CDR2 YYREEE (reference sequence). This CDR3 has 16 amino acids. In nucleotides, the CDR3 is TGTGCCAGCAGCTTGTACCCGGGGGGAACTAACTATGGCTACACCTTC. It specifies CASSLYPGGTNYGYTF. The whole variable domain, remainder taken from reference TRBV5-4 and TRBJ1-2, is ETGVTQSPTHLIKTRGQQVTLRCSSQSGHNTVSWYQQALGQGPQFIFQYYREEENGRGNFPPRFSGLQFPNYSSELNVNALELDDSALYLCASSLYPGGTNYGYTFGSGTRLTVV.

CDR3 sequence (DNA): TGCGCCAGCCGGCGGACTGGGAACTCCTACAATGAGCAGTTCTTC. Translation gives CASRRTGNSYNEQFF. The rearrangement uses TRBV5-1 and TRBJ2-1; maybe TRBD2 (5 bases). Trimming removed 7 bases at V and 0 bases at J, with 14 bases between. The CDR3 runs 15 residues. Per the germline V gene, CDR1 is SGHRS and CDR2 is YFSETQ. Looking up the rest from reference TRBV5-1 and TRBJ2-1 gives the full variable domain: KAGVTQTPRYLIKTRGQQVTLSCSPISGHRSVSWYQQTPGQGLQFLFEYFSETQRNKGNFPGRFSGRQFSNSRSEMNVSTLELGDSALYLCASRRTGNSYNEQFFGPGTRLTVL.

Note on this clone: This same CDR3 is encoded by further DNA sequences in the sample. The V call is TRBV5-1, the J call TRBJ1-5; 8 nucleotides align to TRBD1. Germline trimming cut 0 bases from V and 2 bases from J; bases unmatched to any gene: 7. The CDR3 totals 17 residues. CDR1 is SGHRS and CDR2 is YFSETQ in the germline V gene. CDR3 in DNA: TGCGCCAGCAGCTTGGAAGGCTCAGGGGGCGGCAATCAGCCCCAGCATTTT. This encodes CASSLEGSGGGNQPQHF.

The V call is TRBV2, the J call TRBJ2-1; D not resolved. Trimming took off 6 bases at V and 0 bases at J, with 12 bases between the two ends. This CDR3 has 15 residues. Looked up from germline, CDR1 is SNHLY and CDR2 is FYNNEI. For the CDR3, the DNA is TGTGCCAGCAGCCAAGCTAGAGGCTCCTACAATGAGCAGTTCTTC. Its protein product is CASSQARGSYNEQFF. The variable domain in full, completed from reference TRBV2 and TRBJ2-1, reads EPEVTQTPSHQVTQMGQEVILRCVPISNHLYFYWYRQILGQKVEFLVSFYNNEISEKSEIFDDQFSVERPDGSNFTLKIRSTKLEDSAMYFCASSQARGSYNEQFFGPGTRLTVL.

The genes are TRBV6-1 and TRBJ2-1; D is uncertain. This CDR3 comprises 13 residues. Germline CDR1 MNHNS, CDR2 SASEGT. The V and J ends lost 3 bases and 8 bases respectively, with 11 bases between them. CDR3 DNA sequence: TGTGCCAGCAGTGATGGGGTGGGCGATGAGCAGTTCTTC. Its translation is CASSDGVGDEQFF.

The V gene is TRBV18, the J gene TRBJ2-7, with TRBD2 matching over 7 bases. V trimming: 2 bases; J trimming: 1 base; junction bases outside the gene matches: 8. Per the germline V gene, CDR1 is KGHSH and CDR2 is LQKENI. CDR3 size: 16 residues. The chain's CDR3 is CASSPGWVSGSYEQYF. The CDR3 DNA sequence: TGTGCCAGCTCACCAGGGTGGGTTAGCGGGTCCTACGAGCAGTACTTC.

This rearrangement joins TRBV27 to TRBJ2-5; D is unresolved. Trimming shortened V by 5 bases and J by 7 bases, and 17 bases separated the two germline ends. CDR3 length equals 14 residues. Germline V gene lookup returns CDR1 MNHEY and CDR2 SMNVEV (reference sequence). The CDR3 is CASSATFRVGTQYF. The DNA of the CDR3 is TGTGCCAGCAGTGCCACCTTCAGAGTGGGGACCCAGTACTTC.

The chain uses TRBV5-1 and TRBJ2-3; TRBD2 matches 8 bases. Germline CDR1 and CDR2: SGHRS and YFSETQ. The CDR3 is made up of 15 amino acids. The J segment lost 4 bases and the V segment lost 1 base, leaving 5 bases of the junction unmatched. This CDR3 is CASSLWAGGSDTQYF. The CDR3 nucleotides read TGCGCCAGCAGCTTGTGGGCGGGAGGTTCAGATACGCAGTATTTT. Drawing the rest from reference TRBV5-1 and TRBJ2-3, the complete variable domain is KAGVTQTPRYLIKTRGQQVTLSCSPISGHRSVSWYQQTPGQGLQFLFEYFSETQRNKGNFPGRFSGRQFSNSRSEMNVSTLELGDSALYLCASSLWAGGSDTQYFGPGTRLTVL.

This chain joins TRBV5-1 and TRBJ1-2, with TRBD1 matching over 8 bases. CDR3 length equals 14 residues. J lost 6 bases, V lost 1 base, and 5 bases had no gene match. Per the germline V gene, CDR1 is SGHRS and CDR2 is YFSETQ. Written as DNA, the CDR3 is TGCGCCAGCAGCTTGCAGGGGGCGATGAATGGCTACACCTTC. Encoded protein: CASSLQGAMNGYTF.

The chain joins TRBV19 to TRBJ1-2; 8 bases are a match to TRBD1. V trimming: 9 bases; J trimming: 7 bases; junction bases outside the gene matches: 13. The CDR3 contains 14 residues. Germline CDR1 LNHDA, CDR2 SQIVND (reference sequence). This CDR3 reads CASLHRRTGSGYTF. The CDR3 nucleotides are TGTGCCAGCCTACACAGGAGGACAGGGAGTGGCTACACCTTC.

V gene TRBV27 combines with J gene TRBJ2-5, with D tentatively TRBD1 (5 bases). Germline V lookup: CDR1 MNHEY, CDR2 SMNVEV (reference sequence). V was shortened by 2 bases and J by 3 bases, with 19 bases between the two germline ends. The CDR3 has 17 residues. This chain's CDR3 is CASSLILGPGWKETQYF. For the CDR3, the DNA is TGTGCCAGCAGTTTAATTCTAGGGCCAGGGTGGAAAGAGACCCAGTACTTC.